Included here is one TCR beta chain sequence, with context. TCRdb's copy holds only in-frame clones and misses some; the assay was immunoSEQ multiplex PCR. The data contain about 100,000 clones, more than 75% of them singletons. The V gene's germline CDR1 is SNHLY and CDR2 FYNNEI. Trimming took 6 bases from V and 7 from J, leaving 8 bases between them. The CDR3 loop spans 11 amino acids. This sample is part of a study of control samples from healthy donors and cancer patients. The receptor was derived from a woman in her 50s in good health. The V and J genes are TRBV2 and TRBJ2-3; D unclear. The sample was blood. DNA for the CDR3: TGTGCCAGCAGGAACCTGCATACGCAGTATTTT. This codes for CASRNLHTQYF.